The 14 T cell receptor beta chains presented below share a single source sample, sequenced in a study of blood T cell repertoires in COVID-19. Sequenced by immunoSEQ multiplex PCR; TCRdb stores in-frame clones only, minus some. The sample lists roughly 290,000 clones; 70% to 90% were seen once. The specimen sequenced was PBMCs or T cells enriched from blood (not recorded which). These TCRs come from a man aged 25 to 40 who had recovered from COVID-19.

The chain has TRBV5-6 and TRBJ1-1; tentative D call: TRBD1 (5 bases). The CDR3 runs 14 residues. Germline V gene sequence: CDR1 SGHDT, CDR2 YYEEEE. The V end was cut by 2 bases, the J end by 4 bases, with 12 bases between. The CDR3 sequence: CASSLSPRGTEAFF. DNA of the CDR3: TGTGCCAGCAGCTTATCTCCTAGGGGCACTGAAGCTTTCTTT. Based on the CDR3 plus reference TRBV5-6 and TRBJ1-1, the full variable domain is DAGVTQSPTHLIKTRGQQVTLRCSPKSGHDTVSWYQQALGQGPQFIFQYYEEEERQRGNFPDRFSGHQFPNYSSELNVNALLLGDSALYLCASSLSPRGTEAFFGQGTRLTVV.

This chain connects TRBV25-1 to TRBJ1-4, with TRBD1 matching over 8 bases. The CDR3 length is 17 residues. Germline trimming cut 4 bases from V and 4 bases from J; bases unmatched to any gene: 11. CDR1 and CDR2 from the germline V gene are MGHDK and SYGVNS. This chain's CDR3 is CASSASYQGAINEKLFF. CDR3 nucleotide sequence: TGTGCCAGCAGTGCAAGTTACCAGGGGGCAATTAATGAAAAACTGTTTTTT.

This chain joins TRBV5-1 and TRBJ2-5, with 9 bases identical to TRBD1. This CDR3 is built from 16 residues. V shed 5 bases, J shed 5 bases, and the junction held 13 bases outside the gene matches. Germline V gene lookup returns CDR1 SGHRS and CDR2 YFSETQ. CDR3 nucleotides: TGCGCCAGCAGTCAGACAGGACAGGGGAGAGTTGAGACCCAGTACTTC. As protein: CASSQTGQGRVETQYF.

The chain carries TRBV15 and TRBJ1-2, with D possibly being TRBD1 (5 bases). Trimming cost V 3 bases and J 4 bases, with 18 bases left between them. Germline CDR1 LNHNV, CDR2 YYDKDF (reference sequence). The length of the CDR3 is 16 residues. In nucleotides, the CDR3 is TGTGCCACCAGCAGGGACCGGGGGGGAGGAGGCTATGGCTACACCTTC. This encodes CATSRDRGGGGYGYTF.

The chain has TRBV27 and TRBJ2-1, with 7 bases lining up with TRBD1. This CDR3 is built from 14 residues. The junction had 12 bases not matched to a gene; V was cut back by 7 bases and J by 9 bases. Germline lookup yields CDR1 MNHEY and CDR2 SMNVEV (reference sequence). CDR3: CASTSQGVGSEQFF. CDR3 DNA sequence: TGTGCCAGCACGTCCCAGGGGGTGGGAAGTGAGCAGTTCTTC.

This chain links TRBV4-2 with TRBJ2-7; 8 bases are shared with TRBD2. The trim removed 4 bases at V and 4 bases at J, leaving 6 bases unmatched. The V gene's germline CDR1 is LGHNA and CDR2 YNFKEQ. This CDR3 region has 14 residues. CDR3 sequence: CASSRAGAEYEQYF. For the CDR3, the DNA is TGTGCCAGCAGCCGAGCGGGAGCTGAGTACGAGCAGTACTTC.

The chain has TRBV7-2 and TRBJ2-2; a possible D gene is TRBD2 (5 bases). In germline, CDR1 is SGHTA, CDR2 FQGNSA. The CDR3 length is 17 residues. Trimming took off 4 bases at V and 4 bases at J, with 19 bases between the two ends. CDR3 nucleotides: TGTGCCAGCAGCTCCTCAGGTCTGCGGCGGGTCACCGGGGAGCTGTTTTTT. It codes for CASSSSGLRRVTGELFF.

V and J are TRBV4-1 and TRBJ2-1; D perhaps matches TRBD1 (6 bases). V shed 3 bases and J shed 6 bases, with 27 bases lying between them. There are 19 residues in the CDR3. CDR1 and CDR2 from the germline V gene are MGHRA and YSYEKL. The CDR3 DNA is TGCGCCAGCAGCCAGGACGGACTTCGGGGACAACTCTTTCCCAATGAGCAGTTCTTC. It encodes CASSQDGLRGQLFPNEQFF.

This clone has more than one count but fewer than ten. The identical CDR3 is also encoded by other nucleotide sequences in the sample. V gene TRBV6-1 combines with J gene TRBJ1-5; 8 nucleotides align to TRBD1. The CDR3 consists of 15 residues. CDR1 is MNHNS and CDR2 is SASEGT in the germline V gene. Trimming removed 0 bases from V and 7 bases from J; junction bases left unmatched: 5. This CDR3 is CASSEARQGLQPQHF. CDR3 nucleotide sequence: TGTGCCAGCAGTGAAGCTCGACAGGGGTTACAGCCCCAGCATTTT.

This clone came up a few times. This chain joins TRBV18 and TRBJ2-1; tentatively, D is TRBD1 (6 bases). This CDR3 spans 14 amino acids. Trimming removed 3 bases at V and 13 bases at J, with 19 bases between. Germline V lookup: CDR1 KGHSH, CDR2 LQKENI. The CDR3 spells CASSPNQQGFVQFF. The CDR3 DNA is TGTGCCAGCTCACCGAACCAACAGGGATTTGTTCAGTTCTTC.

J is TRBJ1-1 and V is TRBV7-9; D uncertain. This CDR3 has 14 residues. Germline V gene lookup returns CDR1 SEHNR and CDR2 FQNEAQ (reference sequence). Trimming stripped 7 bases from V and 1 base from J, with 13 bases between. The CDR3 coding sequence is TGTGCCAGCAATCAGGCAGAGGGGAACACTGAAGCTTTCTTT. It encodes CASNQAEGNTEAFF.

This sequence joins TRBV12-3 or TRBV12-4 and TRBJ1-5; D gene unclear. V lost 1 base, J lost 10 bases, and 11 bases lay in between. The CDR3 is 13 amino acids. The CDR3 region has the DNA TGTGCCAGCAGTTTAGACGGTCAACTTCCCCAGCATTTT. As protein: CASSLDGQLPQHF.

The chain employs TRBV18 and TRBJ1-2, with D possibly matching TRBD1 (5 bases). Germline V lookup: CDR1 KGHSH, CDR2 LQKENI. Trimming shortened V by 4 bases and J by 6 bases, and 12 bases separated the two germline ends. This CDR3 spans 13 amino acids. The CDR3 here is CASSQGGGDGYTF. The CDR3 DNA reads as TGTGCCAGCTCACAGGGCGGGGGTGATGGCTACACCTTC.

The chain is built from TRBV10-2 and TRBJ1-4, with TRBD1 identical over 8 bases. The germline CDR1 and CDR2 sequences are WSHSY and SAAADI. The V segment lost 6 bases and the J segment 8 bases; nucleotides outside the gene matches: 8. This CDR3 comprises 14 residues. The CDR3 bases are TGCGCCAGCAGGGCTGGACAGGGTTACGAAAAACTGTTTTTT. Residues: CASRAGQGYEKLFF.